Presented here are 13 T cell receptor beta chains from one specimen sequenced in a study of OX40 agonist ivuxolimab in advanced cancers. Some clones are missing from TCRdb's copy, which holds only in-frame ones; the method was immunoSEQ multiplex PCR. The sample has 65,000 to 90,000 clones; almost 90% are singletons. The specimen comprised CD4+ or CD8+ T cells sorted from blood, sampled in a trial of the OX40 agonist ivuxolimab. The origin of the receptors is an adult with an advanced solid tumor such as melanoma, head and neck, liver or kidney cancer.

This chain's CDR3 is CASSAGGVFGYTF. The CDR3 DNA reads as TGTGCCAGCAGTGCTGGGGGGGTCTTCGGCTACACCTTC. V and J are TRBV25-1 and TRBJ1-2; a possible D gene is TRBD1 (5 bases). Between the trimmed V and J ends, which lost 4 bases and 8 bases, there was a span of 14 bases. This CDR3 comprises 13 residues. Germline loops: CDR1 MGHDK, CDR2 SYGVNS.

The gene calls are TRBV19 and TRBJ1-5; a weak D match, TRBD1 (5 bases). V shed 3 bases and J shed 7 bases, with 10 bases lying between them. CDR1 and CDR2 (germline): LNHDA, SQIVND (reference sequence). The CDR3 runs to 13 residues. The CDR3 is CASSIGGAQPQHF. The CDR3 coding sequence is TGTGCCAGTAGTATTGGGGGAGCACAGCCCCAGCATTTT.

This clone has a single count. One end of the junction varies from germline; a read error may be responsible. The rearrangement links TRBV7-7 to TRBJ2-5; D gene uncertain. Germline loops: CDR1 SSHAT, CDR2 FNYEAQ (reference sequence). The CDR3 loop spans 14 amino acids. The CDR3 nucleotides are TGTGCTAGCAGCTCAATTACAGATCAAGAGACCCAGTACTTC. Translating gives CASSSITDQETQYF.

The J gene is TRBJ2-6, the V gene TRBV27; the D is unclear. This CDR3 has 13 amino acids. Germline CDR1 and CDR2: MNHEY and SMNVEV (reference sequence). Trimming left V 7 bases short and J 4 bases short, with 8 bases between. This CDR3 reads CASMLLGANVLTF. The CDR3 DNA sequence: TGTGCCAGCATGCTCCTCGGGGCCAACGTCCTGACTTTC.

The CDR3 DNA sequence: TGTGCCAGCATAAGGGACGGGCCTGAGTACAATGAGCAGTTCTTC. As protein: CASIRDGPEYNEQFF. The chain joins TRBV2 to TRBJ2-1; either TRBD1 or TRBD2 may supply D (5 bases each). The CDR3 contains 15 residues. Germline V gene lookup returns CDR1 SNHLY and CDR2 FYNNEI. Trimming took 7 bases from V and 4 from J, leaving 17 bases between them.

The chain employs TRBV18 and TRBJ1-1; D gene uncertain. This CDR3 region has 12 residues. Germline assignment: CDR1 KGHSH and CDR2 LQKENI. V was shortened by 2 bases and J by 2 bases, with 3 bases between the two germline ends. The CDR3 protein is CASSPSNTEAFF. CDR3 sequence (DNA): TGTGCCAGCTCACCATCCAACACTGAAGCTTTCTTT. The entire variable domain, with the rest obtained from reference TRBV18 and TRBJ1-1, is as follows: NAGVMQNPRHLVRRRGQEARLRCSPMKGHSHVYWYRQLPEEGLKFMVYLQKENIIDESGMPKERFSAEFPKEGPSILRIQQVVRGDSAAYFCASSPSNTEAFFGQGTRLTVV.

The V gene is TRBV6-1, the J gene TRBJ2-1; the D gene is possibly TRBD2 (6 bases). CDR3 size: 17 residues. Trimming pared 2 bases from V and 7 bases from J, leaving 21 bases between. Germline CDR1 is MNHNS and CDR2 is SASEGT. The CDR3 region has the DNA TGTGCCAGCAGTGAATCAGGGTGGGGACTCCCGGGGAATGAGCAGTTCTTC. Translation gives CASSESGWGLPGNEQFF.

The rearrangement links TRBV10-2 to TRBJ2-7, with 8 bases that match TRBD1. CDR1 is WSHSY and CDR2 is SAAADI in the germline V gene. This CDR3 is 14 amino acids long. J lost 2 bases, V lost 7 bases, and 7 bases had no gene match. The CDR3 sequence: CASTRGTGPYEQYF. In DNA, the CDR3 is TGCGCCAGCACCCGGGGGACAGGTCCCTACGAGCAGTACTTC.

The gene calls are TRBV18 and TRBJ1-3; D is unresolved. V was trimmed by 3 bases and J by 0 bases, leaving 9 bases between them. The CDR3 is 15 residues long. CDR1 KGHSH and CDR2 LQKENI come from the germline V gene. CDR3 amino acids: CASSPNSGSGNTIYF. The DNA of the CDR3 is TGTGCCAGCTCACCGAACAGCGGCTCTGGAAACACCATATATTTT. Complete variable domain (other parts from reference TRBV18 and TRBJ1-3): NAGVMQNPRHLVRRRGQEARLRCSPMKGHSHVYWYRQLPEEGLKFMVYLQKENIIDESGMPKERFSAEFPKEGPSILRIQQVVRGDSAAYFCASSPNSGSGNTIYFGEGSWLTVV.

This chain's CDR3 is CATARGDPNTGELFF. Written as DNA, the CDR3 is TGTGCCACCGCCCGAGGGGACCCGAACACCGGGGAGCTGTTTTTT. V usage is TRBV6-6 and J usage is TRBJ2-2; D is possibly TRBD1 or TRBD2 (5 bases each). Trimming removed 10 bases at V and 0 bases at J, with 15 bases between. The CDR3 spans 15 residues. From germline, CDR1 is MNHNY and CDR2 SVGAGI (reference sequence).

V and J are TRBV5-8 and TRBJ2-7, with 8 bases that match TRBD1. The J segment lost 5 bases and the V segment lost 4 bases, leaving 11 bases of the junction unmatched. This CDR3 has 15 residues. Germline values: CDR1 SGHTS, CDR2 YDEGEE. The CDR3 here is CASSPSRDRNHEQYF. The CDR3 DNA is TGTGCCAGCAGCCCCTCCCGGGACAGGAACCACGAGCAGTACTTC.

V usage is TRBV28 and J usage is TRBJ1-4; D perhaps matches TRBD1 (6 bases). V was pared by 6 bases and J by 7 bases, with 15 bases between. Germline CDR1 and CDR2: MDHEN and SYDVKM. The CDR3 covers 14 residues. DNA for the CDR3: TGTGCCAGCAGCCCTACCCCACAGGGTGAAAAACTGTTTTTT. Translated, it gives CASSPTPQGEKLFF.

About this clone itself: Other nucleotide sequences in the sample specify the same CDR3. V gene TRBV19 combines with J gene TRBJ1-3, with 10 bases fitting TRBD1. The CDR3 is 14 amino acids. The germline V gene has CDR1 LNHDA and CDR2 SQIVND (reference sequence). After removal of 7 bases from V and 4 bases from J, the junction contained 4 bases not matched to a gene. This chain's CDR3 is CASTGTGDGNTIYF. The CDR3 DNA sequence: TGTGCCAGTACCGGGACAGGGGACGGAAACACCATATATTTT.